Listed below are T cell receptor beta chains from one sample, sequenced in a study of T-cell reconstitution after alpha-beta-depleted transplantation in children. TCRdb recomputed calls from the PCR reads with MiXCR, one row per CDR3 protein. The repertoire includes nearly 250,000 distinct CDR3 sequences, 6.5% to 10% of them detected once, and approximately 6% sits in the top ten. Material: PBMCs, mostly from graft donor cells, obtained 180 days after TCRalphabeta/CD19-depleted stem cell transplant. The receptor set was obtained from a male patient aged 10 to 17 who had a stem cell transplant for acute lymphoblastic leukemia, so the T cells may come from the graft donor. Each CDR3 is given with its conserved first and last residue. D genes are given only for firm matches. The size field is filled for only some rows; it gives once, few, many or a size class.

>TRBJ2-1|TRBV7-6|many|-
TGTGCCAGCAGCTCCGCACACCTCGGGCAGTTCTTC
CASSSAHLGQFF
>TRBJ1-2|TRBV12-3/TRBV12-4|many|-
TGTGCCAGCAGTCCGACAGGTCTTAAGTATGGCTACACCTTC
CASSPTGLKYGYTF
>TRBJ1-2|TRBV19|-|-
TGTGCCAGTAGTTCAGGGAGAGAGAGCTATGGCTACACCTTC
CASSSGRESYGYTF
>TRBJ1-1|TRBV19|many|-
TGTGCCAGTAGTATTGGGGTGAACACTGAAGCTTTCTTT
CASSIGVNTEAFF
>TRBJ1-6|TRBV6-2/TRBV6-3|many|TRBD1
TGTGCCAGCAGTTGGGCGATACCGGGACAGAGTAATTCACCCCTCCACTTT
CASSWAIPGQSNSPLHF
>TRBJ2-3|TRBV27|many|TRBD2
TGTGCCAGCAGTTTATGGTTCGCTAGCGGGACCAGCACAGATACGCAGTATTTT
CASSLWFASGTSTDTQYF
>TRBJ2-7|TRBV4-2|many|TRBD2
TGTGCCAGCAGCCCGCCGGGACTAGTATTCCACGAGCAGTACTTC
CASSPPGLVFHEQYF
>TRBJ1-5|TRBV20-1|many|-
TGCAGTGCTCGACCAGGGAGGAATACTTACAATCAGCCCCAGCATTTT
CSARPGRNTYNQPQHF
>TRBJ1-4|TRBV28|many|-
TGTGCCAGCAGTCCGGTTGAGGGGCGCCGGGTTGAAAAACTGTTTTTT
CASSPVEGRRVEKLFF
>TRBJ2-4|TRBV27|many|TRBD2
TGTGCCAGCAGTTTAAAGGGTGGACTAGTACGGCTAGCCAAAAACATTCAGTACTTC
CASSLKGGLVRLAKNIQYF
>TRBJ1-5|TRBV20-1|many|-
TGCAGTGCTACCGAAAGGAGCTATAGCAATCAGCCCCAGCATTTT
CSATERSYSNQPQHF
>TRBJ2-1|TRBV18|many|-
TGTGCCAGCTCACCACCGGGGGCAGATGAGCAGTTCTTC
CASSPPGADEQFF
>TRBJ2-1|TRBV7-9|many|TRBD2
TGTGCCAGCAGCTGGTCTAGCGGGAGCTCCAATGAGCAGTTCTTC
CASSWSSGSSNEQFF
>TRBJ2-3|TRBV10-3|-|TRBD1
TGTGCCATCAGTGTCTTGACAGGGAGCACAGATACGCAGTATTTT
CAISVLTGSTDTQYF
>TRBJ1-1|TRBV7-9|many|-
TGTGCCAGCAGCTTAGATAGGGGTATGGGCACTGAAGCTTTCTTT
CASSLDRGMGTEAFF
>TRBJ2-7|TRBV21-1|many|-
TGTGCCAGCAGCAACCTCTTCCGGGACACGAACTACGAGCAGTACTTC
CASSNLFRDTNYEQYF
>TRBJ2-7|TRBV28|many|-
TGTGCCAGCAGCCCTGGGGGGCCTACGGGGGAGCAGTACTTC
CASSPGGPTGEQYF
>TRBJ2-7|TRBV4-1|many|-
TGCGCCAGCAGGAGCGAGGGGCAAAGCCACGAGCAGTACTTC
CASRSEGQSHEQYF
>TRBJ1-2|TRBV10-2|few|-
TGCGCCAGCAGTGGACAGATCAACTATGGCTACACCTTC
CASSGQINYGYTF
>TRBJ1-2|TRBV6-2/TRBV6-3|many|TRBD1
TGTGCCAGCAGTTACGCGACAGGGTCTGGTGGCTACACCTTC
CASSYATGSGGYTF
>TRBJ2-1|TRBV9|many|TRBD2
TGTGCCAGCAGCGTAAGTAGCGGGAGTTGGGATGAGCAGTTCTTC
CASSVSSGSWDEQFF
>TRBJ1-5|TRBV28|few|-
TGTGCCAGCAGTGCAACCCTCGTCAATCAGCCCCAGCATTTT
CASSATLVNQPQHF
>TRBJ2-4|TRBV11-3|-|-
TGTGCCCCTGTGAGGGGAAACATTCAGTACTTC
CAPVRGNIQYF
>TRBJ2-7|TRBV11-2|many|TRBD2
TGTGCCAGCAGCTTAAACACCCCTACTCTGACTAGCGGGAGGGACTACGAGCAGTACTTC
CASSLNTPTLTSGRDYEQYF
>TRBJ2-5|TRBV2|few|-
TGTGCCAGCAGTGTGAGGGTTTGGGAGACCCAGTACTTC
CASSVRVWETQYF
>TRBJ1-1|TRBV20-1|many|TRBD1
TGCAGTGCCCCGGGACAGTTGAACACTGAAGCTTTCTTT
CSAPGQLNTEAFF
>TRBJ2-3|TRBV9|many|TRBD2
TGTGCCAGCAGCGGCCCCTCGGGGGAGGGGTCAGATACGCAGTATTTT
CASSGPSGEGSDTQYF
>TRBJ1-2|TRBV20-1|many|-
TGCAGTGCTAGATGGGGGGGCTATGGCTACACCTTC
CSARWGGYGYTF
>TRBJ2-3|TRBV25-1|many|-
TGTGCCAGCGGGTTTTTCACAGATACGCAGTATTTT
CASGFFTDTQYF
>TRBJ2-5|TRBV20-1|many|-
TGCAGTGCTGGGGGCGAGGAGACCCAGTACTTC
CSAGGEETQYF
>TRBJ1-3|TRBV11-2|many|-
TGTGCCAGCAGCCCTTATGGAGGGAAGTCTGGAAACACCATATATTTT
CASSPYGGKSGNTIYF
>TRBJ2-7|TRBV3-1|many|-
TGTGCCAGCAGCCAGCAGGAATACGAGCAGTACTTC
CASSQQEYEQYF
>TRBJ2-3|TRBV2|many|-
TGTGCCAGCACCCCGCGGTTTACAGATACGCAGTATTTT
CASTPRFTDTQYF
>TRBJ2-2|TRBV2|-|-
TGTGCCAGCAGTCCTACAGGGCTACGGAGGGAGCTGTTTTTT
CASSPTGLRRELFF
>TRBJ2-3|TRBV24-1|-|TRBD2
TGTGCCACCAGTGGGAGAAAGGGACTAGCGAAAACAGATACGCAGTATTTT
CATSGRKGLAKTDTQYF
>TRBJ2-5|TRBV14|many|TRBD1
TGTGCCAGCAGCCAATTAAGAGACAGGGCGCAAGTGACCCAGTACTTC
CASSQLRDRAQVTQYF
>TRBJ2-6|TRBV20-1|-|-
TGCAGTGCTAGTGATAGCACCGCTGGGGCCAACGTCCTGACTTTC
CSASDSTAGANVLTF
>TRBJ2-7|TRBV7-9|-|TRBD1
TGTGCCAGCAGCTTATCGGGACAGGGTCCCGAGCAGTACTTC
CASSLSGQGPEQYF
>TRBJ1-6|TRBV20-1|many|TRBD1
TGCAGTGCGAGCAAACAGGGGAGCTATAATTCACCCCTCCACTTT
CSASKQGSYNSPLHF